The rows below give T cell receptor beta chains drawn from one sample of a study of shared clonotypes between healthy human individuals. Sequenced by immunoSEQ multiplex PCR; TCRdb stores in-frame clones only, minus some. The sample records some 2,100,000 clones, about 94% being singletons. The sample comprised naive CD4+ T cells sorted from blood. The receptors were gathered from a man aged 18 to 30 in good health. The CDR3 runs from the conserved cysteine through the conserved F or W. The D gene is left open where the match is weak. Clone size appears in some rows only: once, few, many, or a class for an expanded clone.

v_call	j_call	d_call	clone_size	cdr3_nt	cdr3_aa
TRBV9	TRBJ2-2	.	.	TGTGCCAGCAGCGCTACCACGGCGGGCCGGGTCGGGGAGCTGTTTTTT	CASSATTAGRVGELFF
TRBV5-1	TRBJ2-1	TRBD1	.	TGCGCCAGCAGCTCCCCAGACAGGGCCTCCTACAATGAGCAGTTCTTC	CASSSPDRASYNEQFF
TRBV10-3	TRBJ1-6	.	.	TGTGCCATCGGTAGGGAACTATATAATTCACCCCTCCACTTT	CAIGRELYNSPLHF
TRBV11-2	TRBJ2-1	TRBD1	.	TGTGCCAGCAACCCACAGGGGTACAATGAGCAGTTCTTC	CASNPQGYNEQFF
TRBV5-8	TRBJ2-1	TRBD2	.	TGTGCCAGCAGCCCGGGACTAGCGGGAAGGTCCCAGTTCTTC	CASSPGLAGRSQFF
TRBV7-9	TRBJ2-3	.	.	TGTGCCAGCAGCTTGGGAAGCGGAACTATCACAGATACGCAGTATTTT	CASSLGSGTITDTQYF
TRBV28	TRBJ1-2	.	.	TGTGCCAGCAGTTTGGGCGGGGACTATGGCTACACCTTC	CASSLGGDYGYTF
TRBV11-2	TRBJ2-7	.	.	TGTGCCAGCAGCTTATCACTAGCTAAAGCCTACGAGCAGTACTTC	CASSLSLAKAYEQYF
TRBV25-1	TRBJ1-5	.	.	TGTGCCAGCAGTGACGGAAATCAGCCCCAGCATTTT	CASSDGNQPQHF
TRBV6-6	TRBJ2-5	TRBD1	.	TGTGCCAGCAGCCGACAGGGGGCGGGGCTGGAGACCCAGTACTTC	CASSRQGAGLETQYF
TRBV18	TRBJ2-7	.	.	TGTGCCAGCTCACAACTACCGGGATTCTACGAGCAGTACTTC	CASSQLPGFYEQYF
TRBV6-5	TRBJ1-1	.	.	TGTGCCAGCAGTTCTAGCGCGGGGATGGGGACTGAAGCTTTCTTT	CASSSSAGMGTEAFF
TRBV7-9	TRBJ1-2	.	.	TGTGCCAGCAGCTTAGGGGGGCGAGGTTGGTCTGGCTACACCTTC	CASSLGGRGWSGYTF
TRBV23-1	TRBJ1-3	.	.	TGCGCCAGCAGTCCGGGCCCCCCTCGAGAGTCTGGAAACACCATATATTTT	CASSPGPPRESGNTIYF
TRBV5-1	TRBJ1-2	TRBD1	.	TGCGCCAGCAGCTTGGGAGACAGGGGCGGCTACACCTTC	CASSLGDRGGYTF
TRBV7-8	TRBJ2-3	.	.	TGTGCCAGCAGCTTTAATCTGGATACGCAGTATTTT	CASSFNLDTQYF
TRBV4-1	TRBJ1-1	.	.	TGCGCCAGCAGCCAAGAGCGACAAGGAGGGGGATTAAAAGCTTTCTTT	CASSQERQGGGLKAFF
TRBV5-4	TRBJ2-1	TRBD2	.	TGTGCCAGCAGCTTGCCTAGCGGGACTGTGGGTGAGCAGTTCTTC	CASSLPSGTVGEQFF
TRBV30	TRBJ2-7	TRBD2	.	TGTGCCTGGACCGGGACTAGCGTAACCTACGAGCAGTACTTC	CAWTGTSVTYEQYF
TRBV10-3	TRBJ1-5	.	.	TGTGCCATCAGTGAGAAGGCAGGGTTAGAGAATCAGCCCCAGCATTTT	CAISEKAGLENQPQHF
TRBV19	TRBJ2-3	TRBD1	.	TGTGCCAGTACCTCCAGGGGGATCACAGATACGCAGTATTTT	CASTSRGITDTQYF
TRBV19	TRBJ2-5	.	.	TGTGCCAGTAGCCCTGCCTCGCGGAGAAGAGAGACCCAGTACTTC	CASSPASRRRETQYF
TRBV25-1	TRBJ1-2	.	.	TGTGCCAGCAGTGAATATAAGGGATATGACTATGGCTACACCTTC	CASSEYKGYDYGYTF
TRBV2	TRBJ1-1	TRBD1	once	TGTGCCAGCAGGACGACAGGGGTTGTGACTGAAGCTTTCTTT	CASRTTGVVTEAFF
TRBV6-5	TRBJ1-1	.	.	TGTGCCAGCAGTAGTACACACACTGAAGCTTTCTTT	CASSSTHTEAFF
TRBV18	TRBJ2-5	TRBD2	.	TGTGCCAGCTCACCGAATAGCGGGGCCCAAGAGACCCAGTACTTC	CASSPNSGAQETQYF
TRBV4-2	TRBJ2-1	.	.	TGTGCCAGCAAGCCCGGATCCTACAATGAGCAGTTCTTC	CASKPGSYNEQFF
TRBV9	TRBJ2-3	TRBD2	.	TGTGCCAGCAGCCCCCGGACTAGCGGGAACACAGATACGCAGTATTTT	CASSPRTSGNTDTQYF
TRBV11-2	TRBJ1-2	.	.	TGTGCCAGCAGCTCATCTCTCGCAGGGGCCCATACTAACTATGGCTACACCTTC	CASSSSLAGAHTNYGYTF
TRBV7-8	TRBJ2-1	.	.	TGTGCCAGCAGTTCAGGGGGGACTACCTTAGACAATGAGCAGTTCTTC	CASSSGGTTLDNEQFF
TRBV10-1	TRBJ2-1	.	once	TGCGCCACATCAGGGGCAGGCAAAATTTACAATGAGCAGTTCTTC	CATSGAGKIYNEQFF
TRBV7-9	TRBJ2-7	TRBD1	few	TGTGCCAGCAGCTGGGACAGGGCTAACGAGCAGTACTTC	CASSWDRANEQYF
TRBV9	TRBJ2-7	.	.	TGTGCCAGCAGCGTAGGGGTAGGAGGCTACGAGCAGTACTTC	CASSVGVGGYEQYF
TRBV19	TRBJ1-2	.	.	TGTGCCAGTATCCAAATGGGCACAGACTATGGCTACACCTTC	CASIQMGTDYGYTF
TRBV2	TRBJ1-1	.	.	TGTGCCAGCAGTGCGCTACTTTTGAACACTGAAGCTTTCTTT	CASSALLLNTEAFF
TRBV19	TRBJ1-5	.	.	TGTGCCAGTAGTATTGGGGGTAATCAGCCCCAGCATTTT	CASSIGGNQPQHF
TRBV15	TRBJ2-3	.	.	TGTGCCACCAGCAGAGAGGCCATCGGCCCCACAGATACGCAGTATTTT	CATSREAIGPTDTQYF
TRBV28	TRBJ2-7	.	.	TGTGCCAGCAGTTTGGAGGGGGTAGTCTCATGGGAGCAGTACTTC	CASSLEGVVSWEQYF
TRBV10-3	TRBJ2-7	TRBD1	.	TGTGCCATCAGTGGGGACAGGTCGTCCGGGCAGTACTTC	CAISGDRSSGQYF
TRBV12-5	TRBJ1-5	.	few	TGTGCTAGTGGTTTAGGGGATCAGCCCCAGCATTTT	CASGLGDQPQHF
TRBV30	TRBJ1-6	.	.	TGTGCCTGGAGTGGGGGGAGTTCACCCCTCCACTTT	CAWSGGSSPLHF
TRBV6-1	TRBJ1-4	.	.	TGTGCCAGCAGGACAGCAACTAATGAAAAACTGTTTTTT	CASRTATNEKLFF
TRBV7-8	TRBJ1-4	.	.	TGTGCCAGCAGCTTGGGACAACTTTATAATGAAAAACTGTTTTTT	CASSLGQLYNEKLFF
TRBV6-6	TRBJ1-1	.	.	TGTGCCAGCGGTGGGATTCCGAACACTGAAGCTTTCTTT	CASGGIPNTEAFF
TRBV6-5	TRBJ1-1	.	.	TGTGCCAGCAGTTACGATCCGGGTAACACTGAAGCTTTCTTT	CASSYDPGNTEAFF
TRBV5-1	TRBJ2-1	.	.	TGCGCCAGCAGCTTGCGGGGGTCCTACAATGAGCAGTTCTTC	CASSLRGSYNEQFF
TRBV4-1	TRBJ2-3	.	.	TGCGCCAGCAGCCCCGGACTACGCACAGATACGCAGTATTTT	CASSPGLRTDTQYF
TRBV5-4	TRBJ2-2	TRBD2	.	TGTGCCAGCAGCTTGGGGCTAGCGGGACATAGCGGGGAGCTGTTTTTT	CASSLGLAGHSGELFF